This TCR beta chain comes out of a study of OX40 agonist ivuxolimab in advanced cancers. Notes on the study in general: At 0.1 to 3.0 mg/kg and by week 6, CD4+ and CD8+ T cells in the blood had expanded clonally.

As regards this clone: Its antigen is unidentified.

Enrollment shut out patients with autoimmune disease history or systemic immunosuppression. The V end was cut by 7 bases, the J end by 4 bases, with 16 bases between. Germline loops: CDR1 MDHEN, CDR2 SYDVKM. This CDR3 has 14 residues. The data were produced by immunoSEQ multiplex PCR, yet TCRdb's version contains in-frame clones alone and is incomplete. The sample has around 70,000 clones, about 90% seen once. This sequence originates from an adult with an advanced solid tumor such as melanoma, head and neck, liver or kidney cancer. The sample in question was CD4+ or CD8+ T cells sorted from blood, obtained in a trial of the OX40 agonist ivuxolimab. The chain employs TRBV28 and TRBJ1-2; the D gene is possibly TRBD1 (5 bases). The CDR3 protein is CASIPSPGIYGYTF. The CDR3 DNA sequence: TGTGCCAGCATTCCATCCCCAGGGATCTATGGCTACACCTTC.